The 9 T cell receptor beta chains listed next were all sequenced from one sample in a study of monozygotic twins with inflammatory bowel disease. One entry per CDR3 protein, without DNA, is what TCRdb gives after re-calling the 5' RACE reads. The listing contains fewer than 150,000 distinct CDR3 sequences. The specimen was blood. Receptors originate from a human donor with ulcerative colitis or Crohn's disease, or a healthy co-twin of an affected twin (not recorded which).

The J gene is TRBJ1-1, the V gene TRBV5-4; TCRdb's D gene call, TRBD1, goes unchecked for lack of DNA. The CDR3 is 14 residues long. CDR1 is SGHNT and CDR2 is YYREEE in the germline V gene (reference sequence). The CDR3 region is CASSWNRGRTEAFF.

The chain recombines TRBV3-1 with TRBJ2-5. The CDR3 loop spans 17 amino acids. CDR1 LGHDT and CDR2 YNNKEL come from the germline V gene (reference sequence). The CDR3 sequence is CASSQDLPLLAGETQYF.

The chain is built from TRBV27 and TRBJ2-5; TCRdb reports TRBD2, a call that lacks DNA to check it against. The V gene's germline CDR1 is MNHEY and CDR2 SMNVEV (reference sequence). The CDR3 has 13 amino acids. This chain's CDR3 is CASSLWEGETQYF.

CDR3: CASSLFSRTDTQYF. This chain uses TRBV5-1 with TRBJ2-3; TCRdb's D call of TRBD2 is untestable without DNA. This CDR3 has 14 amino acids. The germline V gene encodes CDR1 SGHRS and CDR2 YFSETQ.

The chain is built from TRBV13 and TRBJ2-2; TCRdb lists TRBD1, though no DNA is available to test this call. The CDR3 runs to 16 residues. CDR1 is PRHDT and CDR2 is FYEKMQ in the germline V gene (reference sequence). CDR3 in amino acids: CASNRDRGLNTGELFF.

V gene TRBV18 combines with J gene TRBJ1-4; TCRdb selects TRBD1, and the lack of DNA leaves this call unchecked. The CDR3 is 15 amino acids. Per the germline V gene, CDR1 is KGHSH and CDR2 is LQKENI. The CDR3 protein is CASSPADSPRGQLFF.

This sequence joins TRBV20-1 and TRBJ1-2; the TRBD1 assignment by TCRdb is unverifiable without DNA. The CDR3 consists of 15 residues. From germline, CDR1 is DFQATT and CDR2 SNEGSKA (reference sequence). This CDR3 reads CSARTVGQGEVGYTF.

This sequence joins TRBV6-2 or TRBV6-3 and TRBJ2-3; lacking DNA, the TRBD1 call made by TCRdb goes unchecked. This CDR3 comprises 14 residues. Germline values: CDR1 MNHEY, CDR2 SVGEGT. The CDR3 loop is CAGSLWGTTDTQYF.

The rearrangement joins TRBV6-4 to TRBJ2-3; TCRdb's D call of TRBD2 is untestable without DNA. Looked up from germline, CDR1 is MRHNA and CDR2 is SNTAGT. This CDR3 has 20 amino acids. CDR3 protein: CASRPATTSGGAVGTDTQYF.